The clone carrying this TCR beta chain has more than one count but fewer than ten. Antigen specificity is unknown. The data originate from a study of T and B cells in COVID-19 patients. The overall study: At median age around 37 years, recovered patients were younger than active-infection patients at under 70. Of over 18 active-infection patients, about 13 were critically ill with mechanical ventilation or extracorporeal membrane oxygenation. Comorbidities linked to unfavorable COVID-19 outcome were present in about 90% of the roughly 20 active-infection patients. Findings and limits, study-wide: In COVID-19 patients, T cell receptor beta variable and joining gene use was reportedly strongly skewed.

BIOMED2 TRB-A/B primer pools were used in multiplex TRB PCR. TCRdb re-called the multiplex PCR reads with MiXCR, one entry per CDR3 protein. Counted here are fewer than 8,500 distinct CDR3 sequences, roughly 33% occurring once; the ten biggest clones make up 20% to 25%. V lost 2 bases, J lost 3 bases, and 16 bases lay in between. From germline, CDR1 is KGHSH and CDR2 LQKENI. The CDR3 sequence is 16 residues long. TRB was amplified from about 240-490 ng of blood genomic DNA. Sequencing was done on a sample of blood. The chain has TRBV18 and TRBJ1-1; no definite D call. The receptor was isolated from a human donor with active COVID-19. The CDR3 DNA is TGTGCCAGCTCACCAAGACCGATAGGAGGTGACACTGAAGCTTTCTTT. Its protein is CASSPRPIGGDTEAFF.